The clone carrying this TCR beta chain was seen a few times. Its antigen is still unknown. Only healthy Caucasians were included as donors. This specimen comes from a study of identical twins. Study-wide points: There were fewer insertions in abundant cord blood beta clonotypes, but memory repertoires showed no such pattern.

V lost 5 bases, J lost 6 bases, and 14 bases lay in between. CDR1 SGHVS and CDR2 FQNEAQ come from the germline V gene. The CDR3 totals 13 residues. TCRdb independently ran MiXCR on the 5' RACE reads; one entry per CDR3 protein. The sample has hundreds of thousands of distinct CDR3 sequences, approximately 6% seen once. Sequences were obtained from naive T cells sorted from blood. This clonotype was sampled from a man younger than 35 in good health. The chain employs TRBV7-8 and TRBJ2-7; D is possibly TRBD1 (5 bases). CDR3 in amino acids: CASSHDRLREQYF. The CDR3 region has the DNA TGTGCCAGCAGCCACGACAGACTTCGCGAGCAGTACTTC. Drawing the rest from reference TRBV7-8 and TRBJ2-7, the complete variable domain is GAGVSQSPRYKVAKRGQDVALRCDPISGHVSLFWYQQALGQGPEFLTYFQNEAQLDKSGLPSDRFFAERPEGSVSTLKIQRTQQEDSAVYLCASSHDRLREQYFGPGTRLTVT.